Below are 24 T cell receptor beta chains sequenced from a single sample in a study of T cell repertoires in cytomegalovirus infection. From the reads, TCRdb called clonotypes with MiXCR, one entry per CDR3 protein. The sample shows some 200,000 distinct CDR3 sequences, 15% to 20% of them seen only once. Sequencing was done on a sample of PBMCs. These receptors all come from a human donor in good health (CMV status not recorded). Some clones in this sample may be carry-over from other donors' samples.

This clonotype showed up many times. The chain links TRBV7-9 to TRBJ2-1, with D possibly TRBD1 on 7 matching bases. This CDR3 is 18 amino acids long. Trimming removed 5 bases from V and 2 bases from J, with 22 bases in between. From germline, CDR1 is SEHNR and CDR2 FQNEAQ (reference sequence). The CDR3 here is CASSPHPRGQGAYNEQFF. CDR3 DNA sequence: TGTGCCAGCAGCCCACACCCCCGGGGGCAGGGGGCCTACAATGAGCAGTTCTTC.

This clonotype has a handful of counts. The genes are TRBV28 and TRBJ2-2; the D gene could be TRBD1 or TRBD2 (6 bases each). V lost 10 bases, J lost 6 bases, and 15 bases lay in between. The CDR3 is 13 amino acids. The V gene's germline CDR1 is MDHEN and CDR2 SYDVKM. The CDR3 DNA follows: TGTGCCACTTGGAGAGGGGGGCCCGGGGAGCTGTTTTTT. Translation: CATWRGGPGELFF. The full variable domain, rest sourced from reference TRBV28 and TRBJ2-2, is DVKVTQSSRYLVKRTGEKVFLECVQDMDHENMFWYRQDPGLGLRLIYFSYDVKMKEKGDIPEGYSVSREKKERFSLILESASTNQTSMYLCATWRGGPGELFFGEGSRLTVL.

This chain uses TRBV15 with TRBJ2-3; D possibly corresponds to TRBD2 (5 bases). Trimming left V 9 bases short and J 1 base short, with 23 bases between. Germline-derived CDR1 and CDR2 are LNHNV and YYDKDF (reference sequence). The CDR3 covers 17 residues. The CDR3 is CATIVGSVLVGTDTQYF. The CDR3 nucleotides read TGTGCCACTATAGTGGGGAGTGTTCTAGTCGGCACAGATACGCAGTATTTT.

This clonotype appeared a few times. The V call is TRBV2, the J call TRBJ1-1, with 7 bases that match TRBD1. This CDR3 contains 11 residues. CDR1 and CDR2 from the germline V gene are SNHLY and FYNNEI. The CDR3 reads CAIRGDTEAFF. CDR3 DNA sequence: TGTGCGATCAGGGGGGATACTGAAGCTTTCTTT.

This clonotype was found a few times. This chain links TRBV19 with TRBJ1-1; 9 bases align to TRBD1. There are 15 residues in the CDR3. V shed 5 bases, J shed 5 bases, and the junction held 9 bases outside the gene matches. In germline, CDR1 is LNHDA, CDR2 SQIVND (reference sequence). CDR3 region: CASSGPGQGLTEAFF. CDR3 nucleotides: TGTGCCAGTAGTGGGCCGGGACAGGGTTTGACTGAAGCTTTCTTT.

This chain joins TRBV2 and TRBJ1-5, with D possibly matching TRBD1 (5 bases). Germline CDR1 is SNHLY and CDR2 is FYNNEI. CDR3 length equals 16 residues. V lost 0 bases, J lost 11 bases, and 20 bases lay in between. CDR3 in amino acids: CASSEALATSGGTQHF. CDR3 DNA: TGTGCCAGCAGTGAAGCGCTTGCGACCTCCGGGGGGACCCAGCATTTT.

V is TRBV28 and J is TRBJ2-1, with 7 bases matching TRBD2. This CDR3 is built from 12 residues. After removal of 6 bases from V and 7 bases from J, the junction contained 3 bases not matched to a gene. Germline V gene data show CDR1 as MDHEN and CDR2 as SYDVKM. Here the CDR3 reads CASRREENEQFF. The CDR3, as DNA: TGTGCCAGCAGACGGGAGGAGAATGAGCAGTTCTTC.

The V call is TRBV2, the J call TRBJ2-3, with D perhaps matching TRBD2 (6 bases). Germline V gene sequence: CDR1 SNHLY, CDR2 FYNNEI. V lost 7 bases to trimming and J lost 3 bases, with 11 bases between them. This CDR3 contains 13 residues. The CDR3 here is CASMAGTTDTQYF. CDR3 in DNA: TGTGCCAGCATGGCGGGGACGACAGATACGCAGTATTTT.

At least ten counts were recorded for this clonotype. The chain couples TRBV5-1 to TRBJ1-1, with TRBD1 as a possible D gene (6 bases). V lost 0 bases and J 0 bases, leaving 12 bases between the germline ends. CDR1 is SGHRS, CDR2 YFSETQ, per germline. This CDR3 region has 16 residues. The CDR3, as DNA: TGCGCCAGCAGCTTGGGAGGGGGGGCTGTGAACACTGAAGCTTTCTTT. Residues: CASSLGGGAVNTEAFF.

The sample holds many counts of this clonotype. V and J are TRBV12-3 or TRBV12-4 and TRBJ1-1; TRBD1 might be the D (6 bases). This CDR3 comprises 13 residues. V lost 7 bases, J lost 3 bases, and 12 bases lay in between. The CDR3 sequence is CASKDQGYTEAFF. CDR3 in DNA: TGTGCCAGCAAAGACCAGGGGTACACTGAAGCTTTCTTT.

This clonotype was detected many times. The V call is TRBV6-2 or TRBV6-3, the J call TRBJ2-1, with TRBD1 matching over 7 bases. The germline V gene has CDR1 MNHEY and CDR2 SVGEGT. The ends lost 5 bases at V and 8 bases at J; junction bases unmatched: 18. This CDR3 has 17 amino acids. CDR3 residues: CASSRAHGTAMVDEQFF. The CDR3, as DNA: TGTGCCAGCAGTAGGGCCCACGGGACAGCCATGGTGGATGAGCAGTTCTTC.

In this sample, this clonotype turned up a few times. This sequence joins TRBV7-2 and TRBJ2-5; tentatively, D is TRBD1 or TRBD2 (6 bases each). CDR1 is SGHTA, CDR2 FQGNSA, per germline. CDR3 size: 15 residues. Trimming took 6 bases from V and 0 from J, leaving 14 bases between them. The CDR3 is CASSRKGGNQETQYF. Written as DNA, the CDR3 is TGTGCCAGCAGTCGTAAGGGGGGAAACCAAGAGACCCAGTACTTC.

The chain has TRBV28 and TRBJ2-1; D gene ambiguous. CDR3 size: 12 residues. Looked up from germline, CDR1 is MDHEN and CDR2 is SYDVKM. Trimming took off 6 bases at V and 4 bases at J, with 7 bases between the two ends. The CDR3 spells CASRSGYNEQFF. The CDR3, as DNA: TGTGCCAGCAGGTCCGGGTACAATGAGCAGTTCTTC.

The V call is TRBV6-1, the J call TRBJ2-1; TRBD1 aligns across 8 bases. The germline V gene has CDR1 MNHNS and CDR2 SASEGT. V lost 6 bases, J lost 8 bases, and 9 bases stayed unmatched. The CDR3 spans 14 residues. The DNA of the CDR3 is TGTGCCAGCAGCCGACAGGGGCGAAGGGATGAGCAGTTCTTC. Its protein is CASSRQGRRDEQFF.

To note about this clonotype: The junction and the germline gene differ at one end; a read error may be behind it. The CDR3 protein is CASSELAETKTPYF. CDR3 coding DNA: TGTGCCAGCAGTGAACTAGCGGAGACTAAGACCCCGTACTTC. The chain carries TRBV6-1 and TRBJ2-5; 7 bases line up with TRBD2. The germline CDR1 and CDR2 sequences are MNHNS and SASEGT. This CDR3 region has 14 residues.

In its sample, this clonotype was seen a few times. V and J are TRBV6-2 or TRBV6-3 and TRBJ1-1; unclear D gene. Germline CDR1 and CDR2: MNHEY and SVGEGT. The V end was cut by 4 bases, the J end by 2 bases, with 11 bases between. The CDR3 contains 14 residues. CDR3 amino acids: CASSFSVANTEAFF. CDR3 coding DNA: TGTGCCAGCAGTTTTTCAGTAGCAAACACTGAAGCTTTCTTT.

This clonotype was detected many times. The chain links TRBV12-3 or TRBV12-4 to TRBJ2-7; D may correspond to TRBD1 or TRBD2 (6 bases each). The ends were cut back, 3 bases at V and 0 bases at J, with 9 bases in the middle. CDR3 size: 14 residues. The CDR3 sequence is CASSFRGLSYEQYF. The DNA for the CDR3 is TGTGCCAGCAGTTTCCGGGGGCTCTCCTACGAGCAGTACTTC.

The J gene is TRBJ2-2, the V gene TRBV7-8, with TRBD1 identical over 9 bases. The germline V gene encodes CDR1 SGHVS and CDR2 FQNEAQ. This CDR3 comprises 18 residues. V was pared by 1 base and J by 3 bases, with 9 bases of the junction left unmatched. The CDR3 reads CASSLVGTGTGYTGELFF. The CDR3 DNA follows: TGTGCCAGCAGCTTAGTCGGGACGGGGACAGGGTACACCGGGGAGCTGTTTTTT.

V gene TRBV28 combines with J gene TRBJ2-2, with 8 positions matching TRBD2. Per the germline V gene, CDR1 is MDHEN and CDR2 is SYDVKM. V lost 3 bases to trimming and J lost 1 base; unmatched junction nucleotides: 4. This CDR3 has 16 residues. This CDR3 is CASSLGLVGNTGELFF. DNA for the CDR3: TGTGCCAGCAGTTTGGGACTAGTAGGGAACACCGGGGAGCTGTTTTTT. The full variable domain, completed using reference TRBV28 and TRBJ2-2, is DVKVTQSSRYLVKRTGEKVFLECVQDMDHENMFWYRQDPGLGLRLIYFSYDVKMKEKGDIPEGYSVSREKKERFSLILESASTNQTSMYLCASSLGLVGNTGELFFGEGSRLTVL.

This clonotype was counted many times. The chain couples TRBV7-2 to TRBJ1-3; tentative D call: TRBD1 (5 bases). Germline V lookup: CDR1 SGHTA, CDR2 FQGNSA. With 4 bases removed from V and 2 bases from J, the gap between germline ends came to 21 bases. CDR3 size: 18 residues. This CDR3 is CASSSQTSQGVAGNTIYF. The CDR3 region has the DNA TGTGCCAGCAGCTCCCAAACCAGTCAAGGGGTTGCTGGAAACACCATATATTTT.

This clonotype was counted a few times. The V gene is TRBV29-1, the J gene TRBJ2-7, with no clear D. The germline gives CDR1 SQVTM, CDR2 ANQGSEA. The CDR3 is made up of 12 amino acids. Trimming shortened V by 6 bases and J by 2 bases, and 11 bases separated the two germline ends. For the CDR3, the DNA is TGCAGCGTGTTGTCCCAGACCTACGAGCAGTACTTC. This codes for CSVLSQTYEQYF.

V usage is TRBV5-1 and J usage is TRBJ1-6; D uncertain. V lost 4 bases to trimming and J lost 3 bases, with 11 bases between them. This CDR3 comprises 15 residues. Germline V gene data show CDR1 as SGHRS and CDR2 as YFSETQ. CDR3 amino acids: CASSLQMGYNSPLHF. CDR3 nucleotides: TGCGCCAGCAGCCTCCAGATGGGCTATAATTCACCCCTCCACTTT.

The rearrangement joins TRBV6-2 or TRBV6-3 to TRBJ2-5; 8 nucleotides align to TRBD2. The germline CDR1 and CDR2 sequences are MNHEY and SVGEGT. The CDR3 length is 15 residues. V was clipped by 4 bases and J by 9 bases; unmatched bases: 13. This CDR3 reads CASSSSWRGAGAQYF. The CDR3 DNA sequence: TGTGCCAGCAGTTCAAGTTGGCGGGGGGCGGGGGCCCAGTACTTC.

This rearrangement joins TRBV19 to TRBJ2-1; 9 nucleotides align to TRBD2. The V and J ends lost 0 bases and 12 bases, in that order; junction bases with no gene match: 9. This CDR3 contains 15 residues. CDR1 and CDR2 (germline): LNHDA, SQIVND (reference sequence). The CDR3 loop is CASSIDGAGGRGQFF. The CDR3 nucleotides are TGTGCCAGTAGTATAGATGGCGCGGGAGGGCGGGGGCAGTTCTTC. The entire variable domain, with the rest obtained from reference TRBV19 and TRBJ2-1, is as follows: DGGITQSPKYLFRKEGQNVTLSCEQNLNHDAMYWYRQDPGQGLRLIYYSQIVNDFQKGDIAEGYSVSREKKESFPLTVTSAQKNPTAFYLCASSIDGAGGRGQFFGPGTRLTVL.